Given below is one T cell receptor beta chain in context. Template switching added a universal primer binding site, and final cDNA carried unique molecular identifiers. TCRdb itself ran the 5' RACE reads through MiXCR, one entry per CDR3 protein. In the table there are some 1,700,000 distinct CDR3 sequences, around a third of which are singletons. This record comes from a study of identical twins. Germline lookup yields CDR1 SEHNR and CDR2 FQNEAQ (reference sequence). The CDR3 extends over 15 amino acids. V was cut by 1 base and J by 2 bases, with 6 bases left in between. The clonotype was recovered from a newborn girl in good health. Sequenced input: cord blood. The V gene is TRBV7-9, the J gene TRBJ2-6; D not certain. CDR3 residues: CASSLGATGANVLTF. The DNA of the CDR3 is TGTGCCAGCAGCTTAGGGGCGACTGGGGCCAACGTCCTGACTTTC.